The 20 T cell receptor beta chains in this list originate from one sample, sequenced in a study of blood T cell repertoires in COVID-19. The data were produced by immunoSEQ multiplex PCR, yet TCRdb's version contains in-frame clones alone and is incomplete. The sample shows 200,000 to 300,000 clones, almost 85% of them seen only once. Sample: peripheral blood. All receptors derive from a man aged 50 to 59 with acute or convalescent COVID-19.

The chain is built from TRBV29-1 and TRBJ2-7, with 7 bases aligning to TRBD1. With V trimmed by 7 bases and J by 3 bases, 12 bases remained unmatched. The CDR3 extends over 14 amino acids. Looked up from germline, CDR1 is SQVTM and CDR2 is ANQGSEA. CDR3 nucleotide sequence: TGCAGCGCTAGGGACAGTGCTTTGGACTACGAGCAGTACTTC. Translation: CSARDSALDYEQYF.

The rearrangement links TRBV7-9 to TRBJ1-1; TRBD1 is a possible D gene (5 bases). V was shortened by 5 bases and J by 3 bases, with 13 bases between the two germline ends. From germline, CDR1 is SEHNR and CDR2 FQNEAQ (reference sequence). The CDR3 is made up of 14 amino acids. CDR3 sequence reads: CASSVDRLYTEAFF. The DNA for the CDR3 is TGTGCCAGCAGCGTCGACAGATTGTACACTGAAGCTTTCTTT.

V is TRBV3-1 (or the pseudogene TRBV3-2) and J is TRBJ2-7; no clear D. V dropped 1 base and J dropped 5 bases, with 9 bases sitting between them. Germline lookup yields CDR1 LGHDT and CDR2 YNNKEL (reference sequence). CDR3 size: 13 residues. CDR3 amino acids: CASSQVKRDEQYF. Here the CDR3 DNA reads TGTGCCAGCAGCCAAGTAAAGCGAGACGAGCAGTACTTC.

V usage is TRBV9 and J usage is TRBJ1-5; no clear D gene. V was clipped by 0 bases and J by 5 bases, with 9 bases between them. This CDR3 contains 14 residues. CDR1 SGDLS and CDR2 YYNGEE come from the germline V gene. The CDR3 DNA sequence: TGTGCCAGCAGCGTAGAGCCGGAGGATCAGCCCCAGCATTTT. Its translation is CASSVEPEDQPQHF.

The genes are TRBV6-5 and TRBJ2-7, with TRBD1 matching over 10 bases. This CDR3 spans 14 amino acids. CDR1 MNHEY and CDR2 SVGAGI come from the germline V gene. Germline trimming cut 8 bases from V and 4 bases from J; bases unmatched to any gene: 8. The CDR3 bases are TGTGCCAGCCCCAGACAGGGGGCATGGTACGAGCAGTACTTC. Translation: CASPRQGAWYEQYF.

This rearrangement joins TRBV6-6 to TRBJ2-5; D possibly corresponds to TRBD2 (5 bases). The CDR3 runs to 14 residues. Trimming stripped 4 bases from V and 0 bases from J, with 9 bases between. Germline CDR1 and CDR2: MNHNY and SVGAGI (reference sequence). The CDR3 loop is CASSSAGHQETQYF. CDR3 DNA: TGTGCCAGCAGTTCTGCGGGTCACCAAGAGACCCAGTACTTC.

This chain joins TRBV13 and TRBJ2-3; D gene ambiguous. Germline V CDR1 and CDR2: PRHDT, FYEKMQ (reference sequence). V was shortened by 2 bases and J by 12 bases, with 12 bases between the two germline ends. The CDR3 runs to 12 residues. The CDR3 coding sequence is TGTGCCAGCAGCTTAAGTCGGTCCGCTCAGTATTTT. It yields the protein CASSLSRSAQYF. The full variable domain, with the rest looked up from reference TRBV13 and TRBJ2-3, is AAGVIQSPRHLIKEKRETATLKCYPIPRHDTVYWYQQGPGQDPQFLISFYEKMQSDKGSIPDRFSAQQFSDYHSELNMSSLELGDSALYFCASSLSRSAQYFGPGTRLTVL.

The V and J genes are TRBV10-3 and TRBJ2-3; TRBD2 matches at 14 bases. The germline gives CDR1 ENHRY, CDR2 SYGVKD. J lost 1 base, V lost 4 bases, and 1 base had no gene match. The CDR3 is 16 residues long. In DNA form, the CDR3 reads TGTGCCATCAGTGGACTAGCGGGAGGGGGCACAGATACGCAGTATTTT. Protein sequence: CAISGLAGGGTDTQYF.

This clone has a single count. The CDR3 DNA is TGTGCCAGCAGTTACTCGCGGGTCGGAGCTTTCTTT. Translating gives CASSYSRVGAFF. The genes are TRBV6-2 or TRBV6-3 and TRBJ1-1; unclear D gene. This CDR3 is built from 12 residues. The germline V gene has CDR1 MNHEY and CDR2 SVGEGT. Trimming took 0 bases from V and 10 from J, leaving 9 bases between them.

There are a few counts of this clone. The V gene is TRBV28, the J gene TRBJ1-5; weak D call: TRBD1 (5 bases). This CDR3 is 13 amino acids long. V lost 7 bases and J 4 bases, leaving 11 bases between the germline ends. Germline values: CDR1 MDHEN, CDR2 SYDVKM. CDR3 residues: CASMRGINQPQHF. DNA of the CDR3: TGTGCCAGCATGCGGGGGATTAATCAGCCCCAGCATTTT.

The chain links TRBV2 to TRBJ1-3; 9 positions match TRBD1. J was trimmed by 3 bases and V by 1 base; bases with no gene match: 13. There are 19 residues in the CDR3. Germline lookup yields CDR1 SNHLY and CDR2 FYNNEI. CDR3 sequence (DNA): TGTGCCAGCAGTGAAGTGGACAGGGGAGGAGGTGACTTTGGAAACACCATATATTTT. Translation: CASSEVDRGGGDFGNTIYF.

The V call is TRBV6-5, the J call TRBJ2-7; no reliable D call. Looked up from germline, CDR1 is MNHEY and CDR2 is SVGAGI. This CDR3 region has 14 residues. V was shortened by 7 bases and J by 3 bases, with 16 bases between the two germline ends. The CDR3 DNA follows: TGTGCCAGCATCCTAACCCCCGATAACTACGAGCAGTACTTC. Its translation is CASILTPDNYEQYF.

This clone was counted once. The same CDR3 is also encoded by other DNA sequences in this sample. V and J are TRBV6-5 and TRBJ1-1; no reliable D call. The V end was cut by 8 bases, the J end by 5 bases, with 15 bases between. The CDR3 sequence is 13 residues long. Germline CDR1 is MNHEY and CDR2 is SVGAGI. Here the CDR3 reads CASSRSSGTEAFF. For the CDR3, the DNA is TGTGCCAGCTCCCGCTCCTCAGGAACTGAAGCTTTCTTT.

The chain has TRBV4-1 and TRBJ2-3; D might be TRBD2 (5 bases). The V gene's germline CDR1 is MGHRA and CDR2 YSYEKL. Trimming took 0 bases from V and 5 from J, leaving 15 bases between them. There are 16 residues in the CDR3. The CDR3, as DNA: TGCGCCAGCAGCCAAGATAGGACGGACTCTGTAGATACGCAGTATTTT. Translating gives CASSQDRTDSVDTQYF.

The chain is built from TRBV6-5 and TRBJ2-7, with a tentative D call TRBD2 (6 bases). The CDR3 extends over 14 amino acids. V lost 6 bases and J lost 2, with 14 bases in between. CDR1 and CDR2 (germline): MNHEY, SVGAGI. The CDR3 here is CASSAGLHPYEQYF. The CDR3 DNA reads TGTGCCAGCAGCGCAGGACTACATCCCTACGAGCAGTACTTC.

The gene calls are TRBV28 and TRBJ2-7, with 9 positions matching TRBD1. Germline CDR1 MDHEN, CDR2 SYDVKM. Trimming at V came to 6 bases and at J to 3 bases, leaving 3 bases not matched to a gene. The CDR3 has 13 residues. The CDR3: CASRSGQGYEQYF. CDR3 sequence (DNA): TGTGCCAGCAGATCGGGACAGGGCTACGAGCAGTACTTC.

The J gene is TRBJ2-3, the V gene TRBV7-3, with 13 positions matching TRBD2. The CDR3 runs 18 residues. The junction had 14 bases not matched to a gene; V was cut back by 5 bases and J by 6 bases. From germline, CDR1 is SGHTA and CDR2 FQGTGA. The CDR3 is CASSEIRTSGGSRDTQYF. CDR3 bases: TGTGCCAGCAGCGAGATCCGGACTAGCGGGGGCTCCCGGGATACGCAGTATTTT.

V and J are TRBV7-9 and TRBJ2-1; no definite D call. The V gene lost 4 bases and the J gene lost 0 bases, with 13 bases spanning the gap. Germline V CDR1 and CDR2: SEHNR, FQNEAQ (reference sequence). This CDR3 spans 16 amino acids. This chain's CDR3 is CASSSQPNSSYNEQFF. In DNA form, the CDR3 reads TGTGCCAGCAGCTCGCAACCAAATAGCTCCTACAATGAGCAGTTCTTC. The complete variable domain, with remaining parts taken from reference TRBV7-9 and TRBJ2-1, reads DTGVSQNPRHKITKRGQNVTFRCDPISEHNRLYWYRQTLGQGPEFLTYFQNEAQLEKSRLLSDRFSAERPKGSFSTLEIQRTEQGDSAMYLCASSSQPNSSYNEQFFGPGTRLTVL.

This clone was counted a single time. CDR3 DNA sequence: TGTGCCAGCAGTCCCACAATCGGGGCAGGGGGCAATCAGCCCCAGCATTTT. It specifies CASSPTIGAGGNQPQHF. This sequence joins TRBV28 and TRBJ1-5; D may be TRBD1 (6 bases). V was shortened by 5 bases and J by 2 bases, with 19 bases between the two germline ends. Germline CDR1 reads MDHEN; CDR2 reads SYDVKM. This CDR3 has 17 residues.

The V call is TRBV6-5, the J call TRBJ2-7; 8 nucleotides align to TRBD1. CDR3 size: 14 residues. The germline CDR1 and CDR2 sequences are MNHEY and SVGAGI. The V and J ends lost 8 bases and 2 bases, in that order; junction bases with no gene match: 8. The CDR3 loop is CASPGQGSAYEQYF. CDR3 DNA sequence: TGTGCCAGCCCAGGACAGGGCTCCGCCTACGAGCAGTACTTC.